This T cell receptor beta chain emerged from a study of blood T cell repertoires in COVID-19 (dated by TCRdb to 2020 to 2021). The study in broad terms: Collaborator samples came from the United States, Italy and Spain and covered acute and convalescent phases of COVID-19. The material from the prospective study consisted of cDNA or gDNA derived from T cells, B-cell-depleted T cells, or PBMCs. Deeply sampled blood TCRbeta repertoires from subjects exposed to, actively infected with, or recovered from COVID-19 were included in the dataset. The repertoires were released in a freely available public database intended as a resource for research on the immune response to SARS-CoV-2. Samples were obtained from the ongoing ImmuneRACE study (first 160 participants) and from approximately 1,200 subjects provided by 6 global collaborators. Sample metadata almost always included a de-identified subject ID, COVID-19 status, age in years and sex. Where HLA class I and class II types were available, the types were taken from metadata supplied by the sample provider, not from assay-based typing.

Enrolling through a virtual design, the prospective study's participants ranged in age from about 18 to 89 years and lived across around 25 United States geographic areas. Cohort assignment in the prospective study relied on participant-reported clinical history from a screening survey and a study questionnaire. In the prospective study, mobile phlebotomists collected whole blood, serum and a nasopharyngeal or oropharyngeal swab from each participant. Additional blood draws and questionnaires over an approximately 2-month period could optionally be provided by prospective study participants. Prospective study blood samples were shipped either frozen or at room temperature before DNA extraction. CDR1 SNHLY and CDR2 FYNNEI are derived from the germline V gene. The germline ends are 14 bases apart after V is trimmed by 8 bases and J by 0 bases. From cysteine to phenylalanine, the CDR3 is 14 amino acids long. The CDR3 DNA has 42 bases and is translated from base 1.

TCRbeta CDR3 regions were amplified from genomic DNA using the immunoSEQ Assay, a bias-controlled multiplex PCR. The study's processing was this. The number of nucleated cells in each sample was estimated from the amplification of reference gene primers within the assay. Sequence reads were collapsed and filtered to measure the absolute abundance of every unique TCRbeta CDR3 rearrangement. Productive Simpson clonality was computed per sample as the square root of Simpson's diversity index over productive rearrangements. In TCRdb, the immuneACCESS table is reduced to in-frame sequences with V and J assigned. These tables do not hold every clone; where another copy was compared, an unresolved V gene accounts for under half, and the others remain unexplained. That table gives V, J and clone size, and the DNA gave D and trimming. The sample table lists hundreds of thousands of clones, 70% to 90% of them with a count of one. The ten largest make up nearly 2% of the sample.

The study at large found these results: Clinical and demographic metadata were provided uncurated, with the amount varying by source and participant.

With regard to this clone: Its antigen remains unidentified. No base-level quality is on record; no much larger clone is a single base apart.

The chain employs TRBV2 and TRBJ2-7; the D gene is perhaps TRBD2, from 5 matching bases. The TCR was taken from a woman younger than 35 with acute COVID-19. The specimen was PBMCs or T cells enriched from blood (not recorded which). The DNA sequence follows: TGTGCCAGCCCAAGGGAGCCCCACTCCTACGAGCAGTACTTC. Translated, it reads CASPREPHSYEQYF.